The present T cell receptor (beta chain) was sequenced within a study of identical twins. Whole-study findings and limits: Sequences that were beta out-of-frame showed weaker excess twin sharing.

TCRdb passed the 5' RACE reads through MiXCR, listing each CDR3 protein once. The table shows about 690,000 distinct CDR3 sequences, with around 20% occurring only once. This clonotype was counted only a few times. Its antigen is not known. The CDR3 is 15 residues long. The V and J ends lost 0 bases and 0 bases respectively, with 6 bases between them. Germline V gene data show CDR1 as MNHNS and CDR2 as SASEGT. These data also featured in a second study, about T cells expressing NK-cell markers.

The sequenced material came from PBMCs. The V call is TRBV6-1, the J call TRBJ1-3; unclear D gene. This receptor was obtained from a woman younger than 30 in good health. DNA for the CDR3: TGTGCCAGCAGTGAAGCGCGGTACTCTGGAAACACCATATATTTT. Protein: CASSEARYSGNTIYF.